This record covers a single TCR beta chain. What it binds is not known. Produced via immunoSEQ multiplex PCR; TCRdb's table is partial and in-frame only. Of around 100,000 clones listed, 80% to 90% are singletons. CDR1 MGHRA and CDR2 YSYEKL come from the germline V gene. The CDR3 has 14 residues. Trimming pared 3 bases from V and 7 bases from J, leaving 15 bases between. The sample belongs to a study of identifying expanded T cells in peripheral blood. General study results and limits: Roughly 1.2 clones differed between technical replicates, versus around 15 and 19 over time.

The chain employs TRBV4-1 and TRBJ1-1, with a tentative D call TRBD1 (6 bases). The source material was blood. This TCR was recovered from a person between 18 and 75 years old in good health. In nucleotides, the CDR3 is TGCGCCAGCAGCCAGCTAAAGGGGGTGGTTGAAGCTTTCTTT. This encodes CASSQLKGVVEAFF.